This T cell receptor beta chain was captured by sequencing in a study of T cells in Graves' hyperthyroidism and ophthalmopathy. Points from the study as a whole: Clonotypes that were expanded in thyroid above 0.001 mostly appeared in blood too.

This CDR3 region has 13 residues. Looked up from germline, CDR1 is SGDLS and CDR2 is YYNGEE. Concerning this clonotype: Its antigen is still unknown. This may arise from a read error, as a much more abundant clone is one base away.

Amplified TCR beta CDR3 regions came from RNA transcripts. The HTBI primer set served for first-round RT-PCR of the TCR CDR3. From the multiplex PCR reads, TCRdb called clonotypes with MiXCR, one entry per CDR3 protein. Of a few hundred thousand distinct CDR3 sequences in the sample, around 45% were seen once. Sequences were obtained from peripheral blood or thyroid tissue (not recorded which). The chain links TRBV9 to TRBJ2-5; 8 bases map to TRBD2. The TCR was taken from a young woman with Graves' hyperthyroidism. As DNA, the CDR3 is TGTGCCAGCGGCGTAGCGGGAATCGAGACCCAGTACTTC. Its protein is CASGVAGIETQYF.